This paragraph reports one T cell receptor beta chain. The target antigen is unknown. The data stem from a study of PD-1 blockade in mismatch repair-deficient tumors. Study overall: Enrolled about 2013-2017, patients had progressing, pretreated mismatch repair-deficient cancers of 12 to 13 types. Study-wide results and limits: After pembrolizumab, tumor-resident clones rose rapidly, then generally contracted before radiologic responses.

The CDR3 covers 15 residues. Germline assignment: CDR1 SQVTM and CDR2 ANQGSEA. With 3 bases clipped from V and 6 bases from J, the junction kept 10 bases outside the gene matches. The method was immunoSEQ multiplex PCR; TCRdb's version includes in-frame clones alone and lacks a portion of them. In the table there are 100,000 or so clones, 70% to 85% of which are singletons. TCR sequencing covered a few patients who responded to pembrolizumab. This receptor was taken from an adult with mismatch repair-deficient cancer. The chain carries TRBV29-1 and TRBJ2-1; 8 positions agree with TRBD2. Sequenced here: peripheral blood, sampled approximately 35 weeks after starting pembrolizumab. This CDR3 is CSVEFPGLGRNEQFF. The CDR3 coding sequence is TGCAGCGTTGAGTTCCCGGGACTAGGGCGCAATGAGCAGTTCTTC.